One sample yielded the 19 T cell receptor beta chains listed below, sequenced in a study of identical twins. From the 5' RACE reads, TCRdb called clonotypes with MiXCR, one entry per CDR3 protein. Among about 660,000 distinct CDR3 sequences listed, 8.5% to 9% were seen once. The sample was also reused in another study, on yellow fever vaccine responses in identical twins.

Source material: PBMCs. The source of these receptors is a young woman in good health.

The CDR3 here is CASSSPRTSGSLEQYF. In DNA, the CDR3 is TGTGCCAGCAGCTCCCCTAGGACTAGCGGGAGTTTGGAGCAGTACTTC. This chain uses TRBV7-8 with TRBJ2-7, with 13 bases aligning to TRBD2. Per the germline V gene, CDR1 is SGHVS and CDR2 is FQNEAQ. The CDR3 spans 16 residues. Trimming at V came to 4 bases and at J to 7 bases, leaving 10 bases not matched to a gene.

This clonotype was recorded a few times. This rearrangement joins TRBV20-1 to TRBJ2-5; 11 positions agree with TRBD2. CDR1 is DFQATT, CDR2 SNEGSKA, per germline (reference sequence). The ends lost 1 base at V and 4 bases at J; junction bases unmatched: 5. The CDR3 has 15 residues. In DNA form, the CDR3 reads TGCAGTGCTAGAGTCACTAGCGGGGGTGCAGAGACCCAGTACTTC. As protein: CSARVTSGGAETQYF.

In its sample, this clonotype was seen many times. The J gene is TRBJ2-7, the V gene TRBV20-1; maybe TRBD2 (6 bases). The CDR3 runs to 14 residues. Trimming cost V 5 bases and J 1 base, with 15 bases left between them. Germline assignment: CDR1 DFQATT and CDR2 SNEGSKA (reference sequence). The CDR3 region has the DNA TGCAGTGCTCGCCTTATGGGGAGGTCCTACGAGCAGTACTTC. Translating it yields CSARLMGRSYEQYF.

This clonotype has just a few counts. At one boundary the junction diverges from the germline segment, which might be a read error. This chain connects TRBV7-9 to TRBJ2-2, with D unclear. The CDR3 is 13 amino acids. Per the germline V gene, CDR1 is SEHNR and CDR2 is FQNEAQ (reference sequence). In DNA, the CDR3 is TGTGCTAGCAGGTCCTGGAACACCGGGGAGCTGTTTTTT. Translating it yields CASRSWNTGELFF.

This sequence joins TRBV7-3 and TRBJ2-7; D perhaps matches TRBD2 (6 bases). From germline, CDR1 is SGHTA and CDR2 FQGTGA. The CDR3 loop spans 15 amino acids. The V end lost 5 bases, the J end lost 2 bases, and 16 bases lay between the germline ends. In DNA form, the CDR3 reads TGTGCCAGCAGCCCCGGGAGAGGAAAGACCTACGAGCAGTACTTC. It yields the protein CASSPGRGKTYEQYF. The full variable domain, its missing parts supplied by reference TRBV7-3 and TRBJ2-7, is GAGVSQTPSNKVTEKGKYVELRCDPISGHTALYWYRQSLGQGPEFLIYFQGTGAADDSGLPNDRFFAVRPEGSVSTLKIQRTERGDSAVYLCASSPGRGKTYEQYFGPGTRLTVT.

This clonotype was detected many times. The V call is TRBV4-3, the J call TRBJ2-3; D might be TRBD1 (6 bases). The CDR3 runs to 16 residues. Per the germline V gene, CDR1 is LGHNA and CDR2 is YSLEER. Trimming took 0 bases from V and 0 from J, leaving 10 bases between them. For the CDR3, the DNA is TGCGCCAGCAGCCAAGAGGGGCAGGGGAGCACAGATACGCAGTATTTT. This translates into CASSQEGQGSTDTQYF.

In this sample, this clonotype turned up a few times. The V call is TRBV10-3, the J call TRBJ1-3, with TRBD1 matching over 7 bases. From germline, CDR1 is ENHRY and CDR2 SYGVKD. V was clipped by 6 bases and J by 2 bases; unmatched bases: 4. The CDR3 sequence is 14 residues long. CDR3 sequence reads: CAIRDRVPGNTIYF. The CDR3 nucleotides are TGTGCCATCAGAGACAGGGTGCCTGGAAACACCATATATTTT.

This clonotype was detected only a few times. The genes are TRBV20-1 and TRBJ1-2; 8 bases agree with TRBD1. J gave up 0 bases and V 6 bases, and 6 bases lay outside the gene matches. Germline CDR1 DFQATT, CDR2 SNEGSKA (reference sequence). CDR3 length: 14 residues. CDR3 nucleotides: TGCAGTGCGTCCGACAGGGGAACTAACTATGGCTACACCTTC. Residues: CSASDRGTNYGYTF.

This clonotype was found once. This sequence joins TRBV7-2 and TRBJ2-5; perhaps TRBD1 as D (5 bases). Germline V gene sequence: CDR1 SGHTA, CDR2 FQGNSA. The length of the CDR3 is 16 residues. Deletions cut 1 base from V and 7 bases from J, with 19 bases between. CDR3 in DNA: TGTGCCAGCAGCTTAGTTGCGACAGAACCCCTAGTGACCCAGTACTTC. This codes for CASSLVATEPLVTQYF.

The chain has TRBV29-1 and TRBJ2-1; D possibly matches TRBD1 or TRBD2 (7 bases each). V shed 6 bases and J shed 9 bases, with 36 bases lying between them. Germline CDR1 and CDR2: SQVTM and ANQGSEA. The CDR3 consists of 19 residues. CDR3 residues: CSVGEMAGGMSGMRGEQFF. Here the CDR3 DNA reads TGCAGCGTGGGGGAAATGGCAGGGGGTATGAGCGGGATGCGTGGTGAGCAGTTCTTC.

The chain is built from TRBV29-1 and TRBJ2-5, with D unresolved. CDR1 and CDR2 (germline): SQVTM, ANQGSEA. Trimming stripped 4 bases from V and 1 base from J, with 13 bases between. The length of the CDR3 is 14 residues. CDR3 coding DNA: TGCAGCGTTGCTCTAGTGCATTCCCAAGAGACCCAGTACTTC. Its protein product is CSVALVHSQETQYF.

This clonotype was seen a handful of times. The CDR3 is CASSPMGGASYEQYF. CDR3 DNA sequence: TGTGCCAGCTCACCCATGGGGGGGGCTTCATACGAGCAGTACTTC. The chain carries TRBV18 and TRBJ2-7, with a weak D call TRBD2 (7 bases). Trimming took off 3 bases at V and 4 bases at J, with 16 bases between the two ends. Germline lookup yields CDR1 KGHSH and CDR2 LQKENI. The CDR3 loop spans 15 amino acids.

The sample holds a few counts of this clonotype. V is TRBV15 and J is TRBJ2-5; unclear D gene. The germline V gene encodes CDR1 LNHNV and CDR2 YYDKDF (reference sequence). Trimming stripped 5 bases from V and 3 bases from J, with 19 bases between. There are 16 residues in the CDR3. The CDR3 region has the DNA TGTGCCACCAGCCGGATTGGGCTGGGTAGGGAAGAGACCCAGTACTTC. Translated: CATSRIGLGREETQYF.

V and J are TRBV9 and TRBJ1-1; D call uncertain. In germline, CDR1 is SGDLS, CDR2 YYNGEE. Deletions cut 4 bases from V and 6 bases from J, with 10 bases between. There are 12 residues in the CDR3. CDR3 loop: CASSLSGAEAFF. The CDR3 nucleotides read TGTGCCAGCAGCCTTTCTGGGGCTGAAGCTTTCTTT.

V is TRBV10-3 and J is TRBJ2-7; D possibly corresponds to TRBD1 (6 bases). Trimming pared 7 bases from V and 0 bases from J, leaving 10 bases between. The CDR3 extends over 13 amino acids. Germline assignment: CDR1 ENHRY and CDR2 SYGVKD. The CDR3 DNA reads as TGTGCCATCACCGGGACATCCTCCTACGAGCAGTACTTC. Translating gives CAITGTSSYEQYF.

The V and J genes are TRBV20-1 and TRBJ2-5; 11 nucleotides align to TRBD2. The CDR3 spans 16 residues. Germline CDR1 is DFQATT and CDR2 is SNEGSKA (reference sequence). J gave up 5 bases and V 0 bases, and 8 bases lay outside the gene matches. This CDR3 is CSAREVLAGDRETQYF. The CDR3 nucleotides are TGCAGTGCTAGAGAAGTACTAGCGGGAGATCGGGAGACCCAGTACTTC.

This clonotype was seen more than once but under ten times. CDR3: CASSVSDLPYEQYF. CDR3 bases: TGCGCCAGCAGTGTAAGCGATTTGCCCTACGAGCAGTACTTC. This chain joins TRBV10-2 and TRBJ2-7; unclear D gene. Looked up from germline, CDR1 is WSHSY and CDR2 is SAAADI. This CDR3 contains 14 residues. V dropped 4 bases and J dropped 2 bases, with 12 bases sitting between them.

This clonotype has at least ten counts. Relative to the germline gene, one junction end is altered; a read error may explain this. CDR3 sequence (DNA): TGTGCCAGCAGCCTAGCGGCCAGCAACATTCAGTACTTC. The encoded protein is CASSLAASNIQYF. The V and J genes are TRBV11-1 and TRBJ2-4; 7 nucleotides line up with TRBD2. Germline values: CDR1 SGHAT, CDR2 FQDESV (reference sequence). The CDR3 runs to 13 residues.

This clonotype was counted many times. The chain has TRBV12-3 or TRBV12-4 and TRBJ1-1, with D uncertain. The CDR3 length is 13 residues. Trimming removed 6 bases from V and 6 bases from J, with 14 bases in between. CDR3 in amino acids: CASRRGQDAEAFF. In nucleotides, the CDR3 is TGTGCCAGCAGACGCGGGCAGGACGCTGAAGCTTTCTTT.